Shown below are 4 T cell receptor beta chains from a single sample sequenced in a study of early T cells in non-severe SARS-CoV-2 infection. TCRdb passed the 5' RACE reads through MiXCR, listing each CDR3 protein once. The table includes some 19,000 distinct CDR3 sequences, approximately 4% detected once. Sequenced material: whole blood. The receptors here all came from an adult who was a healthcare worker with PCR-confirmed SARS-CoV-2 infection or an uninfected control (not recorded which).

This clonotype was found many times. The chain recombines TRBV12-3 or TRBV12-4 with TRBJ1-4, with D possibly matching TRBD1 (6 bases). The germline V and J ends were trimmed by 6 bases and 8 bases, with 16 bases remaining between them. This CDR3 comprises 14 residues. In DNA form, the CDR3 reads TGTGCCAGCAGGGGGGACACGGTGAGGGAAAAACTGTTTTTT. Protein sequence: CASRGDTVREKLFF.

This clonotype has ten or more counts. The rearrangement joins TRBV6-2 or TRBV6-3 to TRBJ1-6, with D uncertain. Germline assignment: CDR1 MNHEY and CDR2 SVGEGT. The ends were cut back, 2 bases at V and 11 bases at J, with 7 bases in the middle. The length of the CDR3 is 12 residues. CDR3: CASSYRPAPLHF. In nucleotides, the CDR3 is TGTGCCAGCAGTTACCGGCCGGCACCCCTCCACTTT.

Many counts were recorded for this clonotype. This chain connects TRBV6-5 to TRBJ1-3; TRBD1 agrees at 7 bases. Germline CDR1 and CDR2: MNHEY and SVGAGI. Trimming cost V 6 bases and J 4 bases; bases outside gene matches: 6. This CDR3 is 14 amino acids long. This CDR3 is CASRRDSLGNTIYF. The CDR3 DNA follows: TGTGCCAGCAGGAGGGACAGCTTGGGAAACACCATATATTTT.

The chain has TRBV6-4 and TRBJ2-2, with TRBD2 as a possible D gene (6 bases). The V end lost 0 bases, the J end lost 3 bases, and 8 bases lay between the germline ends. Looked up from germline, CDR1 is MRHNA and CDR2 is SNTAGT. The CDR3 totals 15 residues. The DNA for the CDR3 is TGTGCCAGCAGTGACTCCGGGGGTTACACCGGGGAGCTGTTTTTT. Amino acid sequence: CASSDSGGYTGELFF.